The rows below give T cell receptor beta chains drawn from one sample of a study of T cell responses to AZD1222 COVID-19 vaccine. The protocol was immunoSEQ multiplex PCR, while the TCRdb copy is restricted to in-frame clones and leaves out a portion. The table lists roughly 200,000 clones, about 93% of them singletons, with roughly 1% in the top ten. This specimen consisted of peripheral blood, obtained 28 days after the second dose of the MenACWY control vaccine. These receptors all come from an adult who received the MenACWY meningococcal vaccine as a control. Both conserved end residues are part of each CDR3. A D gene is named only where the DNA matches it firmly. Size values are once, few and many counts, or a class for expanded clones, and some rows have none.

j_gene	d_gene	abundance	v_gene	CDR3nt	CDR3aa
TRBJ1-1	NA	NA	TRBV5-3	TGTGCCAGAAGCTCATACCACAGGCGAGAAGCTTTCTTT	CARSSYHRREAFF
TRBJ1-2	TRBD1	once	TRBV6-2/TRBV6-3	TGTGCCAGCAGTTCCACCCTTACAGGGGAAGCAATTTATGGCTACACCTTC	CASSSTLTGEAIYGYTF
TRBJ1-2	TRBD1	NA	TRBV3-1/TRBV3-2	TGTGCCAGCAGCCTCTGGACAGGGCCCGATGGCTACACCTTC	CASSLWTGPDGYTF
TRBJ1-5	TRBD1	NA	TRBV7-8	TGTGCCAGCAGCTCCTCGGGACAGAAAAATCAGCCCCAGCATTTT	CASSSSGQKNQPQHF
TRBJ1-2	TRBD1	NA	TRBV5-5	TGTGCCAGCAGCTTCCTATCCTCTGGACAGGGCGATAATGGCTACACCTTC	CASSFLSSGQGDNGYTF
TRBJ1-1	NA	NA	TRBV12-3/TRBV12-4	TGTGCCAGCAGTTTGGTGAGGAGTGAAGCTTTCTTT	CASSLVRSEAFF
TRBJ1-4	NA	NA	TRBV3-1/TRBV3-2	TGTGCCAGCAGCCAAGGGGGTACTTTTAATGAAAAACTGTTTTTT	CASSQGGTFNEKLFF
TRBJ2-5	NA	NA	TRBV6-5	TGTGCCAGCACTCCAACGGGCCAAGAGACCCAGTACTTC	CASTPTGQETQYF
TRBJ2-7	NA	NA	TRBV3-1/TRBV3-2	TGTGCCAGCAGCCAAAGGGGCTCCTACGAGCAGTACTTC	CASSQRGSYEQYF
TRBJ2-2	NA	NA	TRBV25-1	TGTGCCAGCACCTCCGCCGGGCGAGGAAACACCGGGGAGCTGTTTTTT	CASTSAGRGNTGELFF
TRBJ1-1	NA	NA	TRBV12-3/TRBV12-4	TGTGCCAGCAGTCCGGGACCTAGGGGTTTCTTT	CASSPGPRGFF
TRBJ1-5	NA	NA	TRBV19	TGTGCCAGTACCGACGGCCCGTATAGCAATCAGCCCCAGCATTTT	CASTDGPYSNQPQHF
TRBJ1-1	NA	NA	TRBV18	TGTGCCAGCTCACCAAGCCGACAGATGAACACTGAAGCTTTCTTT	CASSPSRQMNTEAFF
TRBJ2-1	TRBD1	once	TRBV19	TGTGCCAGTAGTATTTGGGGACAGAGCTCCTACAATGAGCAGTTCTTC	CASSIWGQSSYNEQFF
TRBJ1-2	NA	NA	TRBV2	TGTGCCAGCAGTCTTGCCTCGTCCTATGGCTACACCTTC	CASSLASSYGYTF
TRBJ2-3	NA	NA	TRBV20-1	TGCAGTGCGGCGGGGGATACGCAGTATTTT	CSAAGDTQYF
TRBJ2-5	NA	NA	TRBV15	TGTGCCACCAGCATAATTGGGGCTTCGGGGGCCCAGTACTTC	CATSIIGASGAQYF
TRBJ2-1	NA	NA	TRBV3-1/TRBV3-2	TGTGCCAGCAGCCAAGGCGTCCTTTCGCGTAATGAGCAGTTCTTC	CASSQGVLSRNEQFF
TRBJ1-2	TRBD1	NA	TRBV5-4	TGTGCCAGCAGCTTGGAACAGGGGAGGAACTATGGCTACACCTTC	CASSLEQGRNYGYTF
TRBJ1-2	NA	NA	TRBV10-2	TGCGCCAGCAGAATACAGCGATCTTCGAACTATGGCTACACCTTC	CASRIQRSSNYGYTF
TRBJ2-7	TRBD1	NA	TRBV5-1	TGCGCCAGCAGCACACAGGGGCCCTACGAGCAGTACTTC	CASSTQGPYEQYF
TRBJ2-1	NA	NA	TRBV7-2	TGTGCCAGCAGCTTAATCATTAACAATGAGCAGTTCTTC	CASSLIINNEQFF
TRBJ1-5	TRBD1	NA	TRBV10-3	TGTGCCATCAGTGAGTCGGGACAGATGGACAATCAGCCCCAGCATTTT	CAISESGQMDNQPQHF
TRBJ2-1	NA	NA	TRBV4-1	TGCGCCAGCAGCCAAGAAGGGGGGTCGGGAGGATATGAGCAGTTCTTC	CASSQEGGSGGYEQFF
TRBJ1-3	NA	few	TRBV7-9	TGTGCCAGCAGTCGCCAGGGGTCTGGAAACACCATATATTTT	CASSRQGSGNTIYF
TRBJ1-6	NA	NA	TRBV7-2	TGTGCCAGCAGCTTAGTAGCAGGACAGCGTAATTCACCCCTCCACTTT	CASSLVAGQRNSPLHF
TRBJ1-2	NA	NA	TRBV10-3	TGTGCCATCAGTGTGGGGACCGCGACTCCGAGTGGTGGCTACACCTTC	CAISVGTATPSGGYTF
TRBJ1-3	NA	once	TRBV5-4	TGTGCCAGCAGCTTGATGGACAGCTCTGGAAACACCATATATTTT	CASSLMDSSGNTIYF
TRBJ2-7	NA	NA	TRBV5-4	TGTGCCAGCAGCTGGGGGGGCTGGGGGGACGGCGAGCAGTACTTC	CASSWGGWGDGEQYF
TRBJ2-2	TRBD1	NA	TRBV27	TGTGCCAGCAGTCCACAGGGACAGAGCACCGGGGAGCTGTTTTTT	CASSPQGQSTGELFF
TRBJ1-1	NA	NA	TRBV6-5	TGTGCCAGCAGTCGGGCTGGGTTTGAGGCTTTCTTT	CASSRAGFEAFF
TRBJ2-7	NA	NA	TRBV4-1	TGCGCCAGCAGCGCATTGGGGAGGCCTCTTCTCTACGAGCAGTACTTC	CASSALGRPLLYEQYF
TRBJ1-1	NA	NA	TRBV5-8	TGTGCCAGCAGCGGTGCGACAGAAGCTTTCTTT	CASSGATEAFF
TRBJ2-5	TRBD2	NA	TRBV7-2	TGTGCCAGCAGCTTAGAGGCTAGCGGGGGGCGGGGAGTCCAGTACTTC	CASSLEASGGRGVQYF
TRBJ1-2	NA	NA	TRBV11-1	TGTGCCAGCAGCTTAGGGACCGGTGGACGAGGCTACACCTTC	CASSLGTGGRGYTF
TRBJ1-1	NA	NA	TRBV7-9	TGTGCCAGCACCTACCTACGGGGGCAGGCGAACACTGAAGCTTTCTTT	CASTYLRGQANTEAFF
TRBJ2-3	NA	NA	TRBV14	TGTGCCAGCAGCCAAGAGGCCCTAGTAGATACGCAGTATTTT	CASSQEALVDTQYF
TRBJ1-2	TRBD1	NA	TRBV18	TGTGCCAGCTCTCCGGGACAGGGGGCCGGCTACACCTTC	CASSPGQGAGYTF
TRBJ2-2	NA	few	TRBV15	TGTGCCACCAGCAGGTCAGTGAACACCGGGGAGCTGTTTTTT	CATSRSVNTGELFF
TRBJ2-2	NA	few	TRBV2	TGTGCCAGCAGCCCGGGGCCAGGGACCGGGGAGCTGTTTTTT	CASSPGPGTGELFF
TRBJ1-3	NA	NA	TRBV18	TGTGCCAGCTCACCACGACAGGTCTCTGGAAACACCATATATTTT	CASSPRQVSGNTIYF
TRBJ2-3	NA	NA	TRBV24-1	TGTGCCACCAGTGATTCGTGGGGGGCAGGGGCACAAGATACGCAGTATTTT	CATSDSWGAGAQDTQYF
TRBJ1-5	NA	NA	TRBV11-2	TGTGCCAGCAGCCTATCCAGGGGCCAGCCCCAGCATTTT	CASSLSRGQPQHF
TRBJ1-5	TRBD1	NA	TRBV30	TGTGCCTGGAGTGGGAGGGCAGGGGGAATGAGCAATCAGCCCCAGCATTTT	CAWSGRAGGMSNQPQHF
TRBJ2-5	TRBD2	NA	TRBV28	TGTGCCGGGAGCGGGGGGGCCGGAGAGACCCAGTACTTC	CAGSGGAGETQYF
TRBJ2-1	NA	NA	TRBV20-1	TGCAGTGGGCTAGAATACAATGAGCAGTTCTTC	CSGLEYNEQFF
TRBJ1-1	NA	NA	TRBV6-5	TGTGCCAGCAGTTTCCTAACAGGCACGAACACTGAAGCTTTCTTT	CASSFLTGTNTEAFF
TRBJ2-5	TRBD1	NA	TRBV5-1	TGCGCCAGCAGTCTACAGGGGGGTCGGAAGACCCAGTACTTC	CASSLQGGRKTQYF
TRBJ1-1	TRBD1	once	TRBV6-5	TGTGCCTTAGGGAGCGGGACAGCCCTGAACACTGAAGCTTTCTTT	CALGSGTALNTEAFF